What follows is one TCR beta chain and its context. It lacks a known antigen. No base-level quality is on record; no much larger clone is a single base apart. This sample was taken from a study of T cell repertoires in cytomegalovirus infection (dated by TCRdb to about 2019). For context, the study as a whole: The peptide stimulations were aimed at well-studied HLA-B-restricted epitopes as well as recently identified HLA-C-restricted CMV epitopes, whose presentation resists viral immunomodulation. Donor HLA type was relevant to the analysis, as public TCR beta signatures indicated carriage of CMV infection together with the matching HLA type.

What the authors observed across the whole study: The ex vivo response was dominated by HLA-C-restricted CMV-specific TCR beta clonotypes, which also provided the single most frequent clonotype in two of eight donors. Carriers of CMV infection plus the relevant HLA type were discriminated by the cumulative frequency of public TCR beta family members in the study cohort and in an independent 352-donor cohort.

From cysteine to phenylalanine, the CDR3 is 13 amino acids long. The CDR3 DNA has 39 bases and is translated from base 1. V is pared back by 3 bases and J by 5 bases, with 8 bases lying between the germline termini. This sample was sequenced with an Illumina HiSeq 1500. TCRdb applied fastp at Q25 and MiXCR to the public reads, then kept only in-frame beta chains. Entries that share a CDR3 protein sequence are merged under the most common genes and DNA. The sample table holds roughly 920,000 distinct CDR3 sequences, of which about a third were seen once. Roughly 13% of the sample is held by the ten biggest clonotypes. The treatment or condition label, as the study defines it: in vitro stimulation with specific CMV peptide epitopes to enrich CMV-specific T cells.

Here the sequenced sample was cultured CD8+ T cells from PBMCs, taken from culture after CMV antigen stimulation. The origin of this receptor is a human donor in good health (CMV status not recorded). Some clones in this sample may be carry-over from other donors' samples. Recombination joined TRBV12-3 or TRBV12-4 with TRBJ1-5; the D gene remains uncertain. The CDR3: CASSLARYQPQHF. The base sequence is TGTGCCAGCAGTTTGGCCCGATATCAGCCCCAGCATTTT.